The 21 T cell receptor beta chains listed next were all sequenced from one sample in a study of cytomegalovirus exposure and HLA in healthy donors. It was with 60 Vbeta and 13 Jbeta primers that the PCR ran. Assay used: immunoSEQ multiplex PCR; TCRdb lists only in-frame clones, some missing. The table has approximately 110,000 clones, around 78% seen once. The sequenced material came from PBMCs. All receptors come from a man aged 55 to 70 in good health and CMV-seropositive.

In this sample, this clone turned up a few times. The chain recombines TRBV5-4 with TRBJ1-1; the D gene is possibly TRBD1 (5 bases). This CDR3 contains 15 residues. Germline lookup yields CDR1 SGHNT and CDR2 YYREEE (reference sequence). V was pared by 1 base and J by 1 base, with 11 bases between. The CDR3 is CASSLWNRWNTEAFF. In nucleotides, the CDR3 is TGTGCCAGCAGCTTGTGGAACAGGTGGAACACTGAAGCTTTCTTT.

The chain links TRBV7-3 to TRBJ2-7; 11 bases align to TRBD1. Germline V lookup: CDR1 SGHTA, CDR2 FQGTGA. V lost 0 bases to trimming and J lost 6 bases; unmatched junction nucleotides: 1. CDR3 length: 14 residues. The CDR3 here is CASSLTGTGGEQYF. CDR3 nucleotides: TGTGCCAGCAGCTTAACCGGGACAGGGGGCGAGCAGTACTTC.

This clone was observed a handful of times. The chain has TRBV2 and TRBJ2-1; perhaps TRBD2 as D (5 bases). Germline CDR1 reads SNHLY; CDR2 reads FYNNEI. The CDR3 is 15 residues long. V lost 7 bases and J 9 bases, leaving 22 bases between the germline ends. The CDR3 DNA is TGTGCCAGCACCTTGGACTGGAGCGAGGTCCGTGAGCAGTTCTTC. Protein product: CASTLDWSEVREQFF.

The rearrangement joins TRBV2 to TRBJ2-5, with a possible D match to TRBD2 (7 bases). Trimming left V 1 base short and J 4 bases short, with 10 bases between. The CDR3 consists of 14 residues. The germline CDR1 and CDR2 sequences are SNHLY and FYNNEI. CDR3 bases: TGTGCCAGCAGTGAAGACGGGGGGCGAGAGACCCAGTACTTC. Amino acid sequence: CASSEDGGRETQYF.

J is TRBJ2-2 and V is TRBV5-1; maybe TRBD2 (6 bases). V was trimmed by 2 bases and J by 4 bases, leaving 15 bases between them. This CDR3 has 16 amino acids. Germline CDR1 is SGHRS and CDR2 is YFSETQ. The CDR3 spells CASSFLSGETTGELFF. CDR3 sequence (DNA): TGCGCCAGCAGCTTTCTCTCGGGGGAGACCACCGGGGAGCTGTTTTTT.

The chain carries TRBV9 and TRBJ2-1; 13 bases map to TRBD2. This CDR3 contains 18 residues. V was pared by 4 bases and J by 0 bases, with 7 bases of the junction left unmatched. Per germline, CDR1 SGDLS and CDR2 YYNGEE. The CDR3 coding sequence is TGTGCCAGCAGCAAGACTAGCGGGGGGTTCAGCTCCTACAATGAGCAGTTCTTC. Protein: CASSKTSGGFSSYNEQFF.

This rearrangement joins TRBV4-1 to TRBJ2-7, with D tentatively TRBD2 (5 bases). This CDR3 region has 14 residues. Trimming took off 4 bases at V and 5 bases at J, with 15 bases between the two ends. Germline loops: CDR1 MGHRA, CDR2 YSYEKL. The CDR3 sequence is CASSPTARRDEQYF. In DNA, the CDR3 is TGCGCCAGCAGCCCCACAGCTCGGCGGGACGAGCAGTACTTC.

V is TRBV14 and J is TRBJ1-6; D not resolved. V was clipped by 3 bases and J by 4 bases, with 16 bases between them. Looked up from germline, CDR1 is SGHDN and CDR2 is FVKESK. The length of the CDR3 is 17 residues. This CDR3 reads CASSQGPKGGYNSPLHF. The CDR3 DNA is TGTGCCAGCAGCCAGGGCCCCAAAGGAGGTTATAATTCACCCCTCCACTTT.

The CDR3 protein is CASSYSSRNTEAFF. CDR3 coding DNA: TGTGCCAGCAGTTACTCGTCGCGGAACACTGAAGCTTTCTTT. The J gene is TRBJ1-1, the V gene TRBV6-5; D ambiguous. CDR3 length: 14 residues. Trimming shortened V by 0 bases and J by 1 base, and 6 bases separated the two germline ends. The V gene's germline CDR1 is MNHEY and CDR2 SVGAGI.

This clone was recorded at least ten times. The J gene is TRBJ2-5, the V gene TRBV5-5, with TRBD2 as a possible D gene (5 bases). This CDR3 is built from 12 residues. Per the germline V gene, CDR1 is SGHKS and CDR2 is YYEKEE (reference sequence). The germline V and J ends were trimmed by 4 bases and 7 bases, with 11 bases remaining between them. The chain's CDR3 is CASSLGLWTQYF. For the CDR3, the DNA is TGTGCCAGCAGCCTAGGACTGTGGACCCAGTACTTC.

The gene calls are TRBV15 and TRBJ2-1; TRBD1 aligns across 10 bases. CDR1 is LNHNV, CDR2 YYDKDF, per germline (reference sequence). The junction had 2 bases not matched to a gene; V was cut back by 1 base and J by 2 bases. The CDR3 sequence is 16 residues long. CDR3 nucleotide sequence: TGTGCCACCAGCAGAGGAGGACAGGGGGCCTACAATGAGCAGTTCTTC. Translating gives CATSRGGQGAYNEQFF.

The chain uses TRBV5-4 and TRBJ2-1; TRBD1 is a possible D gene (5 bases). The CDR3 spans 13 residues. CDR1 is SGHNT and CDR2 is YYREEE in the germline V gene (reference sequence). V lost 4 bases to trimming and J lost 6 bases, with 11 bases between them. CDR3 sequence (DNA): TGTGCCAGCAGCCTCGTCAGGGCCAATGAGCAGTTCTTC. Translation gives CASSLVRANEQFF.

The chain recombines TRBV29-1 with TRBJ2-7, with a tentative D call TRBD1 (5 bases). The germline CDR1 and CDR2 sequences are SQVTM and ANQGSEA. V dropped 6 bases and J dropped 3 bases, with 9 bases sitting between them. The CDR3 is 11 amino acids. The DNA for the CDR3 is TGCAGCGTAAGGGGTATCTACGAGCAGTACTTC. Translated: CSVRGIYEQYF.

Within the sample, this clone is medium-sized. The rearrangement joins TRBV18 to TRBJ1-1; TRBD1 might be the D (6 bases). Trimming shortened V by 3 bases and J by 1 base, and 9 bases separated the two germline ends. The CDR3 has 14 residues. Germline lookup yields CDR1 KGHSH and CDR2 LQKENI. CDR3 in DNA: TGTGCCAGCTCACCGGTGACAGGGAACACTGAAGCTTTCTTT. Amino acids: CASSPVTGNTEAFF. Complete variable domain (other parts from reference TRBV18 and TRBJ1-1): NAGVMQNPRHLVRRRGQEARLRCSPMKGHSHVYWYRQLPEEGLKFMVYLQKENIIDESGMPKERFSAEFPKEGPSILRIQQVVRGDSAAYFCASSPVTGNTEAFFGQGTRLTVV.

This clone was counted at least ten times. This rearrangement joins TRBV14 to TRBJ2-1; 9 bases are shared with TRBD2. After removal of 5 bases from V and 4 bases from J, the junction contained 18 bases not matched to a gene. This CDR3 region has 19 residues. The germline V gene encodes CDR1 SGHDN and CDR2 FVKESK. This chain's CDR3 is CASSERRGKKRGAYNEQFF. The CDR3 DNA reads as TGTGCCAGCAGCGAGCGACGGGGGAAGAAGCGGGGGGCGTACAATGAGCAGTTCTTC.

The V and J genes are TRBV21-1 and TRBJ1-3. TRBV21-1 has pseudogene status. The CDR3 runs to 12 residues. The CDR3 DNA sequence: TGTGGGTTTATAGCCTCTGGAAACACCATATATTTT. Protein product: CGFIASGNTIYF.

This sequence joins TRBV6-6 and TRBJ2-2, with 8 bases aligning to TRBD1. After removal of 6 bases from V and 4 bases from J, the junction contained 7 bases not matched to a gene. Germline CDR1 reads MNHNY; CDR2 reads SVGAGI (reference sequence). This CDR3 region has 15 residues. CDR3 sequence reads: CASRKEQGGTGELFF. The CDR3 bases are TGTGCCAGCAGGAAGGAACAGGGGGGCACCGGGGAGCTGTTTTTT.

The CDR3 spells CASSQDYRVDSPLHF. CDR3 nucleotide sequence: TGTGCCAGCAGCCAAGATTACCGAGTGGATTCACCCCTCCACTTT. The chain has TRBV4-2 and TRBJ1-6; D unresolved. The germline V gene encodes CDR1 LGHNA and CDR2 YNFKEQ. Trimming left V 0 bases short and J 8 bases short, with 11 bases between. This CDR3 has 15 amino acids.

This chain uses TRBV18 with TRBJ1-4; 7 positions agree with TRBD1. V was pared by 6 bases and J by 4 bases, with 8 bases of the junction left unmatched. The CDR3 is made up of 15 amino acids. Germline CDR1 and CDR2: KGHSH and LQKENI. CDR3 bases: TGTGCCAGCTCGCAACCGGGACAGCGTAATGAAAAACTGTTTTTT. Protein sequence: CASSQPGQRNEKLFF.

The genes are TRBV6-6 and TRBJ1-2; 8 bases agree with TRBD1. This CDR3 has 14 amino acids. The germline V gene has CDR1 MNHNY and CDR2 SVGAGI (reference sequence). The junction had 12 bases not matched to a gene; V was cut back by 8 bases and J by 7 bases. This chain's CDR3 is CASRSGQGSGGYTF. For the CDR3, the DNA is TGTGCCAGCCGTAGCGGACAGGGAAGTGGTGGCTACACCTTC.

The gene calls are TRBV5-5 and TRBJ2-2, with 7 positions matching TRBD1. The CDR3 extends over 13 amino acids. V shed 2 bases and J 6 bases; nucleotides not matched to a gene: 1. The germline V gene encodes CDR1 SGHKS and CDR2 YYEKEE (reference sequence). CDR3 in DNA: TGTGCCAGCAGCTTAGGGACAGCCGGGGAGCTGTTTTTT. Amino acids: CASSLGTAGELFF.